The entry below describes one T cell receptor beta chain. Each CDR3 protein gets one entry after TCRdb re-called the 5' RACE reads with MiXCR. The sample shows 250,000 or so distinct CDR3 sequences, approximately 19% of them seen only once. The germline CDR1 and CDR2 sequences are MDHEN and SYDVKM. V lost 6 bases and J lost 2, with 9 bases in between. The CDR3 has 13 amino acids. These data originate in a study of T-cell memory formation after mild COVID-19. The receptor's source is a man aged 18 to 29 who had mild COVID-19 (a few samples of this study predate the infection). Cell type and time point are not known. Sample: PBMCs or a T cell subset sorted from them (not recorded which). The chain couples TRBV28 to TRBJ2-3; D assignment may be TRBD1 or TRBD2 (5 bases each). The CDR3 DNA is TGTGCCAGCAGGGGGGTAATCACAGATACGCAGTATTTT. Translated, it gives CASRGVITDTQYF.